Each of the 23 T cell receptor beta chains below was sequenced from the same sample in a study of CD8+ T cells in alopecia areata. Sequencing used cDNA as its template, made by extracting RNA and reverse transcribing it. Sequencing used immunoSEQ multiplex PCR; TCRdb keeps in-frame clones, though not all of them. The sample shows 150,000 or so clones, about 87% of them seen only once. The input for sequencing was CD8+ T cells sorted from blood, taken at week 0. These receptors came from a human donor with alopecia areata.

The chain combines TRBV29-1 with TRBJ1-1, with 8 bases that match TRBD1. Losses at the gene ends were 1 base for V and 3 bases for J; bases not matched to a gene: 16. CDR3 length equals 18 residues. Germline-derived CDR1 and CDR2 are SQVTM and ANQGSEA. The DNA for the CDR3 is TGCAGCGTTGAAGGACCACGGACAGGGAATAAGTGGTACACTGAAGCTTTCTTT. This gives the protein CSVEGPRTGNKWYTEAFF.

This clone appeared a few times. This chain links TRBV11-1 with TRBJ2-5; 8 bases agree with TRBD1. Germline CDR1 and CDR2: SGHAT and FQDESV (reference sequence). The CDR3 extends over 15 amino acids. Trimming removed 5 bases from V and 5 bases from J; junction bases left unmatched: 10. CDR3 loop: CASSTHQGAAETQYF. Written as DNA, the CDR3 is TGTGCCAGCAGCACCCACCAGGGGGCGGCGGAGACCCAGTACTTC.

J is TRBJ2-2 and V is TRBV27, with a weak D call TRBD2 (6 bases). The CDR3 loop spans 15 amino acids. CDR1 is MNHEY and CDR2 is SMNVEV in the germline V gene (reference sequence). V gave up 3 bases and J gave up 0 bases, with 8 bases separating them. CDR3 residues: CASSFRDSNTGELFF. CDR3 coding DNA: TGTGCCAGCAGTTTTAGGGACTCGAACACCGGGGAGCTGTTTTTT.

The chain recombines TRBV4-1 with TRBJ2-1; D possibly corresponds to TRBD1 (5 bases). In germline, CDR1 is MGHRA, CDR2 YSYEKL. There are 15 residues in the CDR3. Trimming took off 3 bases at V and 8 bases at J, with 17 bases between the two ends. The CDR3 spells CASSHHRSGADEQFF. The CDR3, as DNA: TGCGCCAGCAGCCACCATCGCTCTGGGGCAGATGAGCAGTTCTTC.

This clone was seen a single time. Here the CDR3 DNA reads TGCGCCAGCAGTCAATCCGCCTCCAGGGAGGGAGAGATTTACGAGCAGTACTTC. It encodes CASSQSASREGEIYEQYF. The chain recombines TRBV23-1 with TRBJ2-7; TRBD2 matches 7 bases. TRBV23-1 is identified as an open reading frame with a role that is uncertain. V shed 0 bases, J shed 4 bases, and the junction held 15 bases outside the gene matches. The CDR3 runs to 18 residues.

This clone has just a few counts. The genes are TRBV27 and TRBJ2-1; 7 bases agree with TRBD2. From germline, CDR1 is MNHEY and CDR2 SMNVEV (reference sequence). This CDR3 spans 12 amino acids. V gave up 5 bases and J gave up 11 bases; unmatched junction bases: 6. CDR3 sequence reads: CASSDGGEKQFF. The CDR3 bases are TGTGCCAGCAGTGATGGGGGGGAGAAGCAGTTCTTC.

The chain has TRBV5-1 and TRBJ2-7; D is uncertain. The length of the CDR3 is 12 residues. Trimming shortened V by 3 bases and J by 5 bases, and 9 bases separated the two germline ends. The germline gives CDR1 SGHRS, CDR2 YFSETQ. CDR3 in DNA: TGCGCCAGCAGCTATGAGTCCGACGAGCAGTACTTC. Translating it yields CASSYESDEQYF.

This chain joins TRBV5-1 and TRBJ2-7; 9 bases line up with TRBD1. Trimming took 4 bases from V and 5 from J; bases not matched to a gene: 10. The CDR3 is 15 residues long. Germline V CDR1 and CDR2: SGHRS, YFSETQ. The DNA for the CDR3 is TGCGCCAGCAGCGGAACAGGGGGCGGGTTCGACGAGCAGTACTTC. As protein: CASSGTGGGFDEQYF.

This CDR3 reads CSVEEGSYEQYF. The CDR3 bases are TGCAGCGTTGAAGAAGGCTCCTACGAGCAGTACTTC. This sequence joins TRBV29-1 and TRBJ2-7; D is ambiguous. V gave up 0 bases and J gave up 0 bases, with 3 bases separating them. CDR1 is SQVTM, CDR2 ANQGSEA, per germline. The CDR3 spans 12 residues.

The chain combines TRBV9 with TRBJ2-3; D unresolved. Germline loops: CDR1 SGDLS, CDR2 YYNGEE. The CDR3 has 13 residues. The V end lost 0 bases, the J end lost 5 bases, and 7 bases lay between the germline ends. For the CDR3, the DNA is TGTGCCAGCAGCGTAGTTTCCTTAGATACGCAGTATTTT. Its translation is CASSVVSLDTQYF.

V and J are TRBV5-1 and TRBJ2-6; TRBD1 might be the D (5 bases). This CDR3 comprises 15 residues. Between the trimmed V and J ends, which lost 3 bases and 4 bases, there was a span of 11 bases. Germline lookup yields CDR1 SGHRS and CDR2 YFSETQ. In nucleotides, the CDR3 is TGCGCCAGCAGCTCTCCAGGGCGGGGGGCCAACGTCCTGACTTTC. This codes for CASSSPGRGANVLTF. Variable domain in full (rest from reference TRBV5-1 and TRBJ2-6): KAGVTQTPRYLIKTRGQQVTLSCSPISGHRSVSWYQQTPGQGLQFLFEYFSETQRNKGNFPGRFSGRQFSNSRSEMNVSTLELGDSALYLCASSSPGRGANVLTFGAGSRLTVL.

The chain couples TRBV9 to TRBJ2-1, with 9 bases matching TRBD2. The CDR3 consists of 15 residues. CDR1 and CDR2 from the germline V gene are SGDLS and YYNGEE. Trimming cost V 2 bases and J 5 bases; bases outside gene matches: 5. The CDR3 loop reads CASSVSGGSHNEQFF. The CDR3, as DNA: TGTGCCAGCAGCGTTAGCGGGGGCTCACACAATGAGCAGTTCTTC.

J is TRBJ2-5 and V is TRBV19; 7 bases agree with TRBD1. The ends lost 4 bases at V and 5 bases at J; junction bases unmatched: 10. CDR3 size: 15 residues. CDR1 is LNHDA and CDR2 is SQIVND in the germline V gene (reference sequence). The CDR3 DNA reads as TGTGCCAGTAGTACTTGGACAGGTTTGAGGGAGACCCAGTACTTC. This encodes CASSTWTGLRETQYF.

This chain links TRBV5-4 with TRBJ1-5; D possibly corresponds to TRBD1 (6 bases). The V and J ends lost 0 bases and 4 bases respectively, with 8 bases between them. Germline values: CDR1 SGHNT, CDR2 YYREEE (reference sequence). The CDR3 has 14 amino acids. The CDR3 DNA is TGTGCCAGCAGCTTGGATCAGGGGAATCAGCCCCAGCATTTT. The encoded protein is CASSLDQGNQPQHF.

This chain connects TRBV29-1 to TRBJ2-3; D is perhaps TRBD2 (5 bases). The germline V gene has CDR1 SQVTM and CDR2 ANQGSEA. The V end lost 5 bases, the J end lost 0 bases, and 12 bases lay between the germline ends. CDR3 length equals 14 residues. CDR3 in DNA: TGCAGCGTTCTCTGGACTTCTAGCACAGATACGCAGTATTTT. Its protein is CSVLWTSSTDTQYF.

CDR3 sequence (DNA): TGTGCCAGCAGCTTGGGCGGGGGATCCTACGAGCAGTACTTC. Translation gives CASSLGGGSYEQYF. V is TRBV7-6 and J is TRBJ2-7; the match to TRBD2 covers 7 bases. Trimming at V came to 3 bases and at J to 1 base, leaving 3 bases not matched to a gene. This CDR3 spans 14 amino acids. CDR1 and CDR2 from the germline V gene are SGHVS and FNYEAQ.

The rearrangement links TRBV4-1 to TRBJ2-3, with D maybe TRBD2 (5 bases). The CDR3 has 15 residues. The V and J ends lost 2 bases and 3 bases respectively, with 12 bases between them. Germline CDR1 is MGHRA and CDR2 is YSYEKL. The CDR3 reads CASSQTDWRTDTQYF. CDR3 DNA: TGCGCCAGCAGCCAAACCGACTGGAGGACAGATACGCAGTATTTT.

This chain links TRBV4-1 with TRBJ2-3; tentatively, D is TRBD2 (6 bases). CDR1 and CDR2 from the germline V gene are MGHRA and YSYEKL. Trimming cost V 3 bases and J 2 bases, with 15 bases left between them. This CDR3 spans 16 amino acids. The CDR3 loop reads CASSQEPGLTTDTQYF. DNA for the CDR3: TGCGCCAGCAGCCAGGAACCGGGACTTACCACAGATACGCAGTATTTT.

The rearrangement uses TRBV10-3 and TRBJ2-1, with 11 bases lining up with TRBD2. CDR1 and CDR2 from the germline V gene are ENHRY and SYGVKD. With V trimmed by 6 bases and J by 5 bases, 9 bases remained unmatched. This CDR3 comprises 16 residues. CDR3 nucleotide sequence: TGTGCCATCAGCACTTCGACTAGCGGGGATAACAATGAGCAGTTCTTC. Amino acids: CAISTSTSGDNNEQFF.

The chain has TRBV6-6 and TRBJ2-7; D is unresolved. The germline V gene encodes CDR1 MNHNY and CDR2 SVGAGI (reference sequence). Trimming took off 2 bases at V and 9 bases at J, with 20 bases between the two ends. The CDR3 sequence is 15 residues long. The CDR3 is CASSYGDRAAPVQYF. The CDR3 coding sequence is TGTGCCAGCAGTTACGGGGATAGGGCTGCCCCGGTGCAGTACTTC.

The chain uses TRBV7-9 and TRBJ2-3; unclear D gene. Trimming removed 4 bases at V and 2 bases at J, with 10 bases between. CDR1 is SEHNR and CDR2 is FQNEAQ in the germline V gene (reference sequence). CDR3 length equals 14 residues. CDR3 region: CASSSIGTTDTQYF. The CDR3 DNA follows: TGTGCCAGCAGCTCCATTGGCACCACAGATACGCAGTATTTT.

CDR3 bases: TGTGCCAGTAGTATACGGTCGGACGTCGAGCAGTACTTC. This gives the protein CASSIRSDVEQYF. This chain links TRBV19 with TRBJ2-7, with D unresolved. The CDR3 has 13 amino acids. Trimming removed 2 bases from V and 6 bases from J, with 11 bases in between. The V gene's germline CDR1 is LNHDA and CDR2 SQIVND (reference sequence).

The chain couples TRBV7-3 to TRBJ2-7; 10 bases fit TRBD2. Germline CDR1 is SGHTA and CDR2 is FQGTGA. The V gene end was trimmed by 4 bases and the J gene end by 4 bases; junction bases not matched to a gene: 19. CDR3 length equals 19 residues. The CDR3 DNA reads TGTGCCAGCAGCTCCCACGTCTTCCATCGAGCGGGAGGGCCGTACGAGCAGTACTTC. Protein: CASSSHVFHRAGGPYEQYF.